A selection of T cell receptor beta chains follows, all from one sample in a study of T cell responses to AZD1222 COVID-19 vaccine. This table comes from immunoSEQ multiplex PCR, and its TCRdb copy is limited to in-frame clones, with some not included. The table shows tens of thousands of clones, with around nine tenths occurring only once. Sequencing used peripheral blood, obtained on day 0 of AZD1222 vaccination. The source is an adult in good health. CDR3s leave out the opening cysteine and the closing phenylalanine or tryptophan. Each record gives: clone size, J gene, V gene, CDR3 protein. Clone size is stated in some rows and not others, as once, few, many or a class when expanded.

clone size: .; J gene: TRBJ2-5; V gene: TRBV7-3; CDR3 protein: ASSVTSGGLGETQY
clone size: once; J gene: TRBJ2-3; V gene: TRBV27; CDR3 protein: ASGTAFFTDTQY
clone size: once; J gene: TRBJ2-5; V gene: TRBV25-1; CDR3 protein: ASSDPDRAQETQY
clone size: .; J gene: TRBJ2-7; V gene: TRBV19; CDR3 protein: ASSVRTGVSYEQY
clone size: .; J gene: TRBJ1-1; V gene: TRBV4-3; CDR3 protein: ASSQEGQGFTEAF
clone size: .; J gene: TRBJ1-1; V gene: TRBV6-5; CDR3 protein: ASTEEGRPNTEAF
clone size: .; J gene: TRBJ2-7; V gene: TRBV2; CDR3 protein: ASSDSVLSSYEQY
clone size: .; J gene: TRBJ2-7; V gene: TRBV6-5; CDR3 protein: ASSYEGNGAWEQY
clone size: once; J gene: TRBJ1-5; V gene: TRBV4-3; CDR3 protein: ASSPAAILNQPQH
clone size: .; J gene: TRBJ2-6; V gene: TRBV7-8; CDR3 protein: ASFLGGAGANVLT
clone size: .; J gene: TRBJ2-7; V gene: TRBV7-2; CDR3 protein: ASLAGGGYEQY
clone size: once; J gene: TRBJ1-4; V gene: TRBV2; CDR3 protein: ASRREATNEKLF
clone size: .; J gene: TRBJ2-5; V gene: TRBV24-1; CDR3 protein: ATSDAFAGGQETQY
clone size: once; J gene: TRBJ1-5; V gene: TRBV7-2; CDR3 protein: ASSSGQNQPQH
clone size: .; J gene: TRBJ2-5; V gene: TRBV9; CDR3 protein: ASSVLGGSETQY
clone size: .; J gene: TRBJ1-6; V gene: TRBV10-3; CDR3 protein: AITSGNSPLH
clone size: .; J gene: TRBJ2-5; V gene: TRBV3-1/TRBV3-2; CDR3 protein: ASSQRGRETQY
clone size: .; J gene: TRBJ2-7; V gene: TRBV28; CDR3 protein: ASRRPASYEQY
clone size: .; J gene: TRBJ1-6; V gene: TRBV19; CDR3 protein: ASSMRGQENSPLH
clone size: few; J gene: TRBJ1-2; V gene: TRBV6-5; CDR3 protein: ASTRDRDNIYGYT
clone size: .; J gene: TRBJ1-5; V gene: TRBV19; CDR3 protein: ATMDFNNQPQH
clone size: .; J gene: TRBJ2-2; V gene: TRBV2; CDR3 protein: ASSEAPGPGELF
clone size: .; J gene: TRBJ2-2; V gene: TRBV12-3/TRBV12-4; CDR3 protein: ASRSERAGELF
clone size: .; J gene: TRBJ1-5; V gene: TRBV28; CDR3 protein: ASTYLPNGQPQH
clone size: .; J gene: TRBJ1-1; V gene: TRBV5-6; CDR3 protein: ASSSLGEENTEAF
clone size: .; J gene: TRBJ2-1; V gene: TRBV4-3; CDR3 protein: ASSQEGGQGHGNEQF
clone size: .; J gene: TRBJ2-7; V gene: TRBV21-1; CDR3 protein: ASSKERLGQDTYEQY
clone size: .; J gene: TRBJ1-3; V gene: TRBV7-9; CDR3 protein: ASSFGRQGSGNTIY
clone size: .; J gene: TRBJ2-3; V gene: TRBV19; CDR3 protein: ASSIRASGVTDTQY
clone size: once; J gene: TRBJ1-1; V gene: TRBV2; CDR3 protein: ASSASLNTEAF
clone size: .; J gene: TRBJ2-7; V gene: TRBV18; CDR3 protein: ASSPDLTYEQY
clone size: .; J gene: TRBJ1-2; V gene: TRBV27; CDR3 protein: ASSSDTKGYGYT
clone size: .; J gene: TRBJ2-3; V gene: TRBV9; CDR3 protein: ASSVGMSGESTDTQY
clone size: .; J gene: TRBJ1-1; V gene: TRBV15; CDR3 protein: ATSLLNTEAF